This entry lists 16 T cell receptor beta chains sequenced from one sample in a study of identifying expanded T cells in peripheral blood. TCRdb keeps only in-frame clones here, not all; method: immunoSEQ multiplex PCR. The sample has around 95,000 clones; about 87% are singletons. The material sequenced was blood. These receptors originate from a person between 18 and 75 years old in good health.

This rearrangement joins TRBV29-1 to TRBJ1-2; TRBD1 matches 9 bases. V trimming: 1 base; J trimming: 6 bases; junction bases outside the gene matches: 6. This CDR3 is 14 amino acids long. Germline lookup yields CDR1 SQVTM and CDR2 ANQGSEA. The CDR3 sequence: CSVEGHRGLNGYTF. The CDR3 DNA follows: TGCAGCGTTGAAGGACACAGGGGGCTGAATGGCTACACCTTC.

The chain links TRBV15 to TRBJ2-7, with D maybe TRBD2 (6 bases). Deletions cut 0 bases from V and 3 bases from J, with 12 bases between. From germline, CDR1 is LNHNV and CDR2 YYDKDF (reference sequence). The CDR3 extends over 15 amino acids. In DNA form, the CDR3 reads TGTGCCACCAGCAGAGATATCGGGAGAATCTACGAGCAGTACTTC. It translates to CATSRDIGRIYEQYF.

V usage is TRBV28 and J usage is TRBJ1-4; 9 nucleotides match TRBD1. Germline lookup yields CDR1 MDHEN and CDR2 SYDVKM. The CDR3 is made up of 17 amino acids. Losses at the gene ends were 7 bases for V and 8 bases for J; bases not matched to a gene: 17. The CDR3 DNA reads TGTGCCAGCACCGAGGGGACAGGGCTTATCGGGGGCGAAAAACTGTTTTTT. Its protein is CASTEGTGLIGGEKLFF.

The chain has TRBV7-9 and TRBJ2-7; D remains ambiguous. The CDR3 is 13 amino acids. The germline V gene has CDR1 SEHNR and CDR2 FQNEAQ (reference sequence). The V gene lost 5 bases and the J gene lost 3 bases, with 11 bases spanning the gap. The CDR3 nucleotides are TGTGCCAGCAGCGCCCGGGCCCACTACGAGCAGTACTTC. It translates to CASSARAHYEQYF.

The rearrangement uses TRBV15 and TRBJ2-1; D is possibly TRBD2 (6 bases). Per the germline V gene, CDR1 is LNHNV and CDR2 is YYDKDF (reference sequence). Deletions cut 5 bases from V and 0 bases from J, with 11 bases between. The CDR3 is 15 amino acids. The chain's CDR3 is CATSPEGNSYNEQFF. As DNA, the CDR3 is TGTGCCACCAGCCCGGAGGGGAACTCCTACAATGAGCAGTTCTTC.

This clone was found once. The chain uses TRBV4-1 and TRBJ1-1; D perhaps matches TRBD1 (6 bases). CDR1 MGHRA and CDR2 YSYEKL come from the germline V gene. The CDR3 extends over 16 amino acids. V was trimmed by 4 bases and J by 2 bases, leaving 17 bases between them. CDR3 bases: TGCGCCAGCAGCCTCGGCGGACAGAACCACAACACTGAAGCTTTCTTT. Its protein product is CASSLGGQNHNTEAFF.

This sequence joins TRBV5-1 and TRBJ2-5; TRBD2 aligns across 14 bases. The CDR3 is 18 amino acids. Germline CDR1 reads SGHRS; CDR2 reads YFSETQ. J lost 8 bases, V lost 4 bases, and 16 bases had no gene match. The CDR3 loop is CASSVPGLAGAPRGTQYF. The CDR3 nucleotides read TGCGCCAGCAGCGTACCGGGACTAGCGGGAGCCCCCCGAGGAACCCAGTACTTC.

This CDR3 is CASSLKGVGNEQFF. The CDR3 bases are TGCGCCAGCAGCCTAAAGGGGGTAGGCAATGAGCAGTTCTTC. This chain uses TRBV5-1 with TRBJ2-1; D perhaps matches TRBD1 (6 bases). The CDR3 spans 14 residues. The germline V gene has CDR1 SGHRS and CDR2 YFSETQ. Trimming took 4 bases from V and 6 from J, leaving 14 bases between them.

In DNA form, the CDR3 reads TGTGCCAGCATTGGGGTCATGAACACTGAAGCTTTCTTT. Its translation: CASIGVMNTEAFF. The chain employs TRBV7-2 and TRBJ1-1; D remains unclear. The CDR3 runs to 13 residues. Looked up from germline, CDR1 is SGHTA and CDR2 is FQGNSA. V shed 7 bases and J shed 0 bases, with 9 bases lying between them.

The chain uses TRBV7-3 and TRBJ1-1; D unresolved. Trimming stripped 0 bases from V and 0 bases from J, with 5 bases between. From germline, CDR1 is SGHTA and CDR2 FQGTGA. This CDR3 is 14 amino acids long. The CDR3 here is CASSLTGMNTEAFF. The CDR3 region has the DNA TGTGCCAGCAGCTTAACAGGAATGAACACTGAAGCTTTCTTT.

The chain links TRBV2 to TRBJ1-4; possibly TRBD1 for D (5 bases). With 7 bases removed from V and 5 bases from J, the gap between germline ends came to 11 bases. From germline, CDR1 is SNHLY and CDR2 FYNNEI. This CDR3 has 13 residues. The DNA of the CDR3 is TGTGCCAGCATGGTGGAGGGGAATGAAAAACTGTTTTTT. The encoded protein is CASMVEGNEKLFF.

The chain has TRBV30 and TRBJ2-2, with D hard to call. The germline V gene has CDR1 GTSNPN and CDR2 SVGIG (reference sequence). The CDR3 consists of 14 residues. Between the trimmed V and J ends, which lost 1 base and 6 bases, there was a span of 12 bases. DNA of the CDR3: TGTGCCTGGAGTGGGGGTCTGGGCGCCGGGGAGCTGTTTTTT. This codes for CAWSGGLGAGELFF.

The chain joins TRBV2 to TRBJ2-1; a weak D match, TRBD2 (7 bases). This CDR3 has 15 amino acids. V was trimmed by 7 bases and J by 4 bases, leaving 17 bases between them. Germline loops: CDR1 SNHLY, CDR2 FYNNEI. The CDR3 spells CASTGGGGDYNEQFF. The CDR3 DNA reads as TGTGCCAGCACCGGGGGCGGGGGCGATTACAATGAGCAGTTCTTC.

This clone was seen more than once but under ten times. The chain is built from TRBV7-7 and TRBJ2-7, with D tentatively TRBD2 (6 bases). Trimming stripped 6 bases from V and 5 bases from J, with 14 bases between. Germline V CDR1 and CDR2: SSHAT, FNYEAQ (reference sequence). CDR3 length: 13 amino acids. CDR3 residues: CASRQTGGNEQYF. CDR3 in DNA: TGTGCCAGCAGGCAAACTGGGGGGAACGAGCAGTACTTC.

The J gene is TRBJ1-2, the V gene TRBV7-3; D is undetermined. The V gene lost 4 bases and the J gene lost 6 bases, with 15 bases spanning the gap. The CDR3 totals 14 residues. Germline loops: CDR1 SGHTA, CDR2 FQGTGA. Written as DNA, the CDR3 is TGTGCCAGCAGCTCCCAGGCCGGGGATGATGGCTACACCTTC. It translates to CASSSQAGDDGYTF. The full variable domain, in which reference TRBV7-3 and TRBJ1-2 provide the parts outside the CDR3, is GAGVSQTPSNKVTEKGKYVELRCDPISGHTALYWYRQSLGQGPEFLIYFQGTGAADDSGLPNDRFFAVRPEGSVSTLKIQRTERGDSAVYLCASSSQAGDDGYTFGSGTRLTVV.

The gene calls are TRBV30 and TRBJ2-7; D tentatively fits TRBD1 or TRBD2 (6 bases each). Germline V gives CDR1 GTSNPN, CDR2 SVGIG (reference sequence). The CDR3 loop spans 17 amino acids. V shed 3 bases and J shed 2 bases, with 23 bases lying between them. CDR3 loop: CAWSRGPMGQRAYEQYF. The CDR3 DNA follows: TGTGCCTGGAGCAGGGGCCCTATGGGGCAGCGGGCCTACGAGCAGTACTTC.